A selection of T cell receptor beta chains follows, all from one sample in a study of T cell repertoires in ileal Crohn's disease. Here immunoSEQ multiplex PCR was the method, and the copy in TCRdb shows in-frame clones only, minus some. The sample includes 3,500 to 5,000 clones, 78% of them seen just once. Sequenced sample: ileal tissue. Receptors originate from an adult with Crohn's disease. Each CDR3 is given with its conserved first and last residue. Fields, in order: CDR3 protein, V gene, D gene, J gene. A D gene is named only where the DNA matches it firmly.

CASSPGGGGLYNEQFF	TRBV2	TRBD2	TRBJ2-1
CASSQTTTSGTDTQYF	TRBV4-1	TRBD2	TRBJ2-3
CASSLAGQGANYGYTF	TRBV7-2	TRBD1	TRBJ1-2
CATRRGANPYNEQFF	TRBV15	TRBD2	TRBJ2-1
CASNPSDNSPLHF	TRBV2	.	TRBJ1-6
CASTRTGGGELFF	TRBV2	TRBD1	TRBJ2-2
CASSLGGWDYGYTF	TRBV27	.	TRBJ1-2
CASSLGRNYGYTF	TRBV7-7	.	TRBJ1-2
CASQVGRGSTGELFF	TRBV28	.	TRBJ2-2
CASSSTGIRTEAFF	TRBV28	.	TRBJ1-1
CASSGTGHTDTQYF	TRBV6-4	TRBD1	TRBJ2-3
CASSSGGRGGNIQYF	TRBV5-4	.	TRBJ2-4
CSVGGGEGRNNEQFF	TRBV29-1	TRBD2	TRBJ2-1
CASSPSIGTGGYGYTF	TRBV18	TRBD1	TRBJ1-2
CSARDFPGAFF	TRBV20-1	.	TRBJ1-1
CASSWDSRTTGELFF	TRBV5-1	TRBD1	TRBJ2-2
CASSLRAGANNEQFF	TRBV7-7	.	TRBJ2-1
CSVRLAGPNNEQFF	TRBV29-1	TRBD2	TRBJ2-1
CASSLDVGGRAEAFF	TRBV11-2	TRBD1	TRBJ1-1
CASRRGQNPYNEQFF	TRBV2	.	TRBJ2-1
CASSSGVPLHF	TRBV28	.	TRBJ1-6
CASSYGQNNSPLHF	TRBV2	.	TRBJ1-6
CASSFRYEQYF	TRBV7-9	.	TRBJ2-7
CASSRDSSTGELFF	TRBV5-4	.	TRBJ2-2
CASSQDQASGTNGAGELFF	TRBV4-3	TRBD2	TRBJ2-2
CASSKGQGDTEAFF	TRBV2	TRBD1	TRBJ1-1
CSVGPGIGELFF	TRBV29-1	.	TRBJ2-2
CAWSRDRVRGNTIYF	TRBV30	TRBD1	TRBJ1-3
CASRIQGNTEAFF	TRBV10-2	.	TRBJ1-1
CASSKALQGEAFF	TRBV9	TRBD1	TRBJ1-1
CASREGEKLFF	TRBV28	.	TRBJ1-4
CASTTGGEPYEQYF	TRBV28	.	TRBJ2-7
CASSGTSGVNEQFF	TRBV9	TRBD2	TRBJ2-1
CASGLGDRGQGEAFF	TRBV12-5	TRBD1	TRBJ1-1
CATSRQDRATEAFF	TRBV15	TRBD1	TRBJ1-1
CSVVRQNYGYTF	TRBV29-1	.	TRBJ1-2
CASSDGAIGEQFF	TRBV2	.	TRBJ2-1
CASWAGRFGNTIYF	TRBV5-6	.	TRBJ1-3
CASSLGEGGRPQHF	TRBV7-2	.	TRBJ1-5
CASSLERGELFF	TRBV7-9	.	TRBJ2-2
CAWSGTFLSEAFF	TRBV30	.	TRBJ1-1
CASSQGQGAGEQYF	TRBV7-6	TRBD1	TRBJ2-7
CAGQTGAETQYF	TRBV6-1	TRBD1	TRBJ2-5
CASSLGTGNWPQHF	TRBV7-8	TRBD1	TRBJ1-5